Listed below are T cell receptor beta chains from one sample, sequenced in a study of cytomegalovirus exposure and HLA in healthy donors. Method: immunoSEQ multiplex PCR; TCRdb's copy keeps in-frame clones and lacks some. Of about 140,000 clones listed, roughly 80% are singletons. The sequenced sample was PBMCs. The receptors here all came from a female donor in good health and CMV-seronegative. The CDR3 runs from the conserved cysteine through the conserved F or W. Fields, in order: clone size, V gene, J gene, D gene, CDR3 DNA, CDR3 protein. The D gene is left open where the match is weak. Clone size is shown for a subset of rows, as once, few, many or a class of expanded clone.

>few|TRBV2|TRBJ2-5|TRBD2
TGTGCCAGCAGTGGGGCGGGGGGACAAGAGACCCAGTACTTC
CASSGAGGQETQYF
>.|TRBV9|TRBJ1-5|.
TGTGCCAGCAGTGCAAGGGGGAACGGGCAGCCCCAGCATTTT
CASSARGNGQPQHF
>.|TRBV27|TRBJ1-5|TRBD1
TGTGCCAGCAGTTTTGTTTCGGCCGTGACAGGGTTGGTCTTT
CASSFVSAVTGLVF
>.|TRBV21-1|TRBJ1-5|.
TGTGCCAGCAGCAAACAGGTTACATTGAGCAATCAGCCCCAGCATTTT
CASSKQVTLSNQPQHF
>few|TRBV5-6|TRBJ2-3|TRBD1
TGTGCCAGCAGCCAAGACAGGGCTCTTCTCACAGATACGCAGTATTTT
CASSQDRALLTDTQYF
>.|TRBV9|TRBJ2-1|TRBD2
TGTGCCAGCAGCGCATCGGGACTAGCGGGAGTAGGCGCGTTCTTC
CASSASGLAGVGAFF
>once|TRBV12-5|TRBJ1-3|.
TGTGCTAGTGGTCCTGGGGAGGACACCATATATTTT
CASGPGEDTIYF
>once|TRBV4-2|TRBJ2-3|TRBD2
TGTGCCAGCAGCCTTGCTCGGGGGGGCGAAGATACGCAGTATTTT
CASSLARGGEDTQYF
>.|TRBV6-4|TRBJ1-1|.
TGTGCCAGCAGTGAGGGAACGGGAATGGGCACTGAAGCTTTCTTT
CASSEGTGMGTEAFF
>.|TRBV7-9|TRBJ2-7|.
TGTGCCAGCAGCACACGACAGGCCGAGCAGTACTTC
CASSTRQAEQYF
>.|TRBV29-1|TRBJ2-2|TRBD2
TGCAGCGTTGAGTTGCGGGAGGGAAACACCGGGGAGCTGTTTTTT
CSVELREGNTGELFF
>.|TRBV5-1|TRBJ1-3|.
TGCGCCAGTTCCGACGGGAGCTCTGGAAACACCATATATTTT
CASSDGSSGNTIYF
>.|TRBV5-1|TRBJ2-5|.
TGCGCCAGCAGTTTTGACAGAAGCCAAGAGACCCAGTACTTC
CASSFDRSQETQYF
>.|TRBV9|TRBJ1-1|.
TGTGCCAGCAGCGCAGACCTCGGGTTGCTAGTGGGCACTGAAGCTTTCTTT
CASSADLGLLVGTEAFF
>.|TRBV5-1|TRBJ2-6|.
TGCGCCAGCAGCTTGGGGCGGGGAGTAGGGTCTGGGGCCAACGTCCTGACTTTC
CASSLGRGVGSGANVLTF
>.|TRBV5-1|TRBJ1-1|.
TGCGCCAGCAGCTCCCAGGGGCGCAGCACTGAAGCTTTCTTT
CASSSQGRSTEAFF